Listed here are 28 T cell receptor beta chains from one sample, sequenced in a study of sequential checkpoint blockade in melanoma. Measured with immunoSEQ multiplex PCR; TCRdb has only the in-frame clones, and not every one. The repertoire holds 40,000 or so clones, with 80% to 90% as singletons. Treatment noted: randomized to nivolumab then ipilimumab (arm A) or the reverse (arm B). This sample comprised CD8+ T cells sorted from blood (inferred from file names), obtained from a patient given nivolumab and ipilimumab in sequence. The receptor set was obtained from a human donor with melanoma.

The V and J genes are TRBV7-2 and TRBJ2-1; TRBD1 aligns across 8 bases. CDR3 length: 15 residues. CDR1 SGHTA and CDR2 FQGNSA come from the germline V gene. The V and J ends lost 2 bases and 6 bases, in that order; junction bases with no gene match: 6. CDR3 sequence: CASSLFLQGANEQFF. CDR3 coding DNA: TGTGCCAGCAGCTTATTTCTGCAGGGGGCCAATGAGCAGTTCTTC.

CDR3 protein: CASSTHGTGLQETQYF. In nucleotides, the CDR3 is TGTGCCAGCAGTACCCACGGGACAGGTTTACAAGAGACCCAGTACTTC. The chain recombines TRBV27 with TRBJ2-5, with 8 bases aligning to TRBD1. The CDR3 extends over 16 amino acids. The ends lost 5 bases at V and 2 bases at J; junction bases unmatched: 10. The germline V gene encodes CDR1 MNHEY and CDR2 SMNVEV (reference sequence).

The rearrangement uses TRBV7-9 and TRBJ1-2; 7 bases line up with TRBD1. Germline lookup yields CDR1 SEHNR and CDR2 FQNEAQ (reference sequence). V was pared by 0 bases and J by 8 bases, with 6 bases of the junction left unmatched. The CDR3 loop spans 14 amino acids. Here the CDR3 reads CASSLADRVGGYTF. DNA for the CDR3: TGTGCCAGCAGCTTAGCAGACAGGGTTGGAGGCTACACCTTC.

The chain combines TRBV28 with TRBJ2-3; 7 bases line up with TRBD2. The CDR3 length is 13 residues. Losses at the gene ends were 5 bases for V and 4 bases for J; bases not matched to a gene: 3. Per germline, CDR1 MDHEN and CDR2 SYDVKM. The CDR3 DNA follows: TGTGCCAGCAGTCCGGCGGGGGCAGATACGCAGTATTTT. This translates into CASSPAGADTQYF.

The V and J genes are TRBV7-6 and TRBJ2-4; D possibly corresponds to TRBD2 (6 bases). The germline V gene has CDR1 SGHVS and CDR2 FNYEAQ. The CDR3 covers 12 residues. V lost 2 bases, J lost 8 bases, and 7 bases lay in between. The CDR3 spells CASSLSGDIQYF. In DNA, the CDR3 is TGTGCCAGCAGCTTATCGGGGGACATTCAGTACTTC.

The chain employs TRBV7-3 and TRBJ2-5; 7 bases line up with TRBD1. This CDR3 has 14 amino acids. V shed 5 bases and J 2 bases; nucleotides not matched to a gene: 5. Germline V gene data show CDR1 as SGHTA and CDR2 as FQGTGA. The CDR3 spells CASSPRGSQETQYF. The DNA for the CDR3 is TGTGCCAGCAGCCCCAGGGGGTCACAAGAGACCCAGTACTTC.

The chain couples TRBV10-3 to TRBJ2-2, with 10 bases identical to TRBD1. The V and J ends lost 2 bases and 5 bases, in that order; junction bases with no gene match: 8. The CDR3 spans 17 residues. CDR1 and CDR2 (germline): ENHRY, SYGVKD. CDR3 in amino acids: CAISEGVTGGWTGELFF. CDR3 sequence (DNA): TGTGCCATCAGTGAGGGGGTGACAGGGGGCTGGACCGGGGAGCTGTTTTTT.

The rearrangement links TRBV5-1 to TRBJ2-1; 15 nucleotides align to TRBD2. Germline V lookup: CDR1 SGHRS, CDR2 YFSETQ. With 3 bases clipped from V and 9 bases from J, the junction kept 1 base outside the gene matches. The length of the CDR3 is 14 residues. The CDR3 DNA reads TGCGCCAGCAGCTGGACTAGCGGGAGGGTTGAGCAGTTCTTC. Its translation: CASSWTSGRVEQFF.

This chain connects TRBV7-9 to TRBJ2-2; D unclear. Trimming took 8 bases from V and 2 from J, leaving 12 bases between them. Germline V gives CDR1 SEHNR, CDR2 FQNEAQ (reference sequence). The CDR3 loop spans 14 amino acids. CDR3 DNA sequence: TGTGCCAGCCCAGCGATCTTTAACACCGGGGAGCTGTTTTTT. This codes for CASPAIFNTGELFF.

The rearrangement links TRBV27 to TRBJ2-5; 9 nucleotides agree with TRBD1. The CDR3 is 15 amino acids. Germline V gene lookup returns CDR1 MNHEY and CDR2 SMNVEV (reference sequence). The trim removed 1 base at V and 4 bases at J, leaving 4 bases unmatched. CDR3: CASSLWSGQGETQYF. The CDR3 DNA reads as TGTGCCAGCAGTTTATGGTCGGGACAGGGAGAGACCCAGTACTTC.

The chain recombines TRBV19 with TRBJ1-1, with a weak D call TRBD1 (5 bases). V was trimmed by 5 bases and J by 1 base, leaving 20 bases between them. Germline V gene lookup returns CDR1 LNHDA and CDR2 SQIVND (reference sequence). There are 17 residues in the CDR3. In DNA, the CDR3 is TGTGCCAGTAGTTTCCAATGGAGGGGAGCGTCGAACACTGAAGCTTTCTTT. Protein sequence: CASSFQWRGASNTEAFF.

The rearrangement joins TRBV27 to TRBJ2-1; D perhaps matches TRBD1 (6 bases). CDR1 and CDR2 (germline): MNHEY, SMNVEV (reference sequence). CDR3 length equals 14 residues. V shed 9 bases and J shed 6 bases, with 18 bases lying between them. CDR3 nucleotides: TGTGCCAGTAAAACGGGGCTAGGGGGCAATGAGCAGTTCTTC. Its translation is CASKTGLGGNEQFF.

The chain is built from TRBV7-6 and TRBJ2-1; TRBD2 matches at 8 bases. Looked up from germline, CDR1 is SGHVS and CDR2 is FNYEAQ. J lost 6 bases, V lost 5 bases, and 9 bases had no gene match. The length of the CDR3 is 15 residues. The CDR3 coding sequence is TGTGCCAGCAGCGTGAGCGGGAGCCCCATCAATGAGCAGTTCTTC. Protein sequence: CASSVSGSPINEQFF.

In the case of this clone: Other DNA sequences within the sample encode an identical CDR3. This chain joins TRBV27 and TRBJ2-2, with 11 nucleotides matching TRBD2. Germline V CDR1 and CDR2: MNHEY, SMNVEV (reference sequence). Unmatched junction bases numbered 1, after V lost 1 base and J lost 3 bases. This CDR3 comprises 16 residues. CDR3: CASSLLAGGYTGELFF. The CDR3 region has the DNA TGTGCCAGCAGTTTATTAGCGGGAGGGTACACCGGGGAGCTGTTTTTT.

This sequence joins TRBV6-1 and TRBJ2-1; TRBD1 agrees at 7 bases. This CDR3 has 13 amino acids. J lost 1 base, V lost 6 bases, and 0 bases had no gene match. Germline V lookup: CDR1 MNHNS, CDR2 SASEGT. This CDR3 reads CASRDRSYNEQFF. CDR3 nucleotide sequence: TGTGCCAGCAGGGACAGGTCCTACAATGAGCAGTTCTTC.

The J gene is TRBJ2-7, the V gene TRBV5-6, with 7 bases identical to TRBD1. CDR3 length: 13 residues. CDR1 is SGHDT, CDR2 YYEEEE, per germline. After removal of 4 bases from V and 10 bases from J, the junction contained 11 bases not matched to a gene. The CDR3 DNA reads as TGTGCCAGCAGCCTCCGACAGGGCGCCGACCAGTACTTC. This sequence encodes CASSLRQGADQYF. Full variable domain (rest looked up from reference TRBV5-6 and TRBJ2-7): DAGVTQSPTHLIKTRGQQVTLRCSPKSGHDTVSWYQQALGQGPQFIFQYYEEEERQRGNFPDRFSGHQFPNYSSELNVNALLLGDSALYLCASSLRQGADQYFGPGTRLTVT.

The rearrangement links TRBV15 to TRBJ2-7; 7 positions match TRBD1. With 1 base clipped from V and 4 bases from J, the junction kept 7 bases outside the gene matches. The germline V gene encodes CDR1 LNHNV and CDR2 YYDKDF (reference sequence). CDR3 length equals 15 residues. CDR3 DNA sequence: TGTGCCACCAGCAGAGGGGCAGGGGGTATGTACGAGCAGTACTTC. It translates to CATSRGAGGMYEQYF.

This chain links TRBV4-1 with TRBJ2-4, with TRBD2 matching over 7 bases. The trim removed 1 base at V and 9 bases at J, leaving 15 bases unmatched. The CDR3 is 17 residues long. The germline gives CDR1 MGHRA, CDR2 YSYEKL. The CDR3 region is CASSQGIESGMKGIQYF. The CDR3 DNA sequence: TGCGCCAGCAGCCAAGGAATCGAGAGCGGGATGAAGGGCATTCAGTACTTC.

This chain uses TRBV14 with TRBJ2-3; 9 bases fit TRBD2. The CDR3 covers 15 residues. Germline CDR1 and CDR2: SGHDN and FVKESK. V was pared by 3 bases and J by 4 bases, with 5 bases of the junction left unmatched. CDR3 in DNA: TGTGCCAGCAGCCAGACTAGCGGAGTATCAGATACGCAGTATTTT. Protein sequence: CASSQTSGVSDTQYF.

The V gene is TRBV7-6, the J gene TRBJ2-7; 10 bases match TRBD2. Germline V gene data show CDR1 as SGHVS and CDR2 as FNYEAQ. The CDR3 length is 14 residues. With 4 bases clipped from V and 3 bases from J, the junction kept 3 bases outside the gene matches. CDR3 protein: CASSSSGSYYEQYF. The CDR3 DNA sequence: TGTGCCAGCAGCTCTAGCGGGAGTTACTACGAGCAGTACTTC.

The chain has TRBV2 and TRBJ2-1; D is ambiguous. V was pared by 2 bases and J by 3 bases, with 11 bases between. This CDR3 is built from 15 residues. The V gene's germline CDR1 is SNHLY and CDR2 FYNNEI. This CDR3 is CASSELNLLYNEQFF. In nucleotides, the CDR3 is TGTGCCAGCAGTGAATTAAACTTACTCTACAATGAGCAGTTCTTC.

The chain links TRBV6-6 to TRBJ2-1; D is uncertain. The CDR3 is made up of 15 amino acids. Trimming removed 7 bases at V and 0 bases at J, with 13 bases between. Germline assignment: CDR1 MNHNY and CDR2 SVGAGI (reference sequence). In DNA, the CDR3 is TGTGCCAGCACCCGAGCGAGCAACTCCTACAATGAGCAGTTCTTC. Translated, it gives CASTRASNSYNEQFF.

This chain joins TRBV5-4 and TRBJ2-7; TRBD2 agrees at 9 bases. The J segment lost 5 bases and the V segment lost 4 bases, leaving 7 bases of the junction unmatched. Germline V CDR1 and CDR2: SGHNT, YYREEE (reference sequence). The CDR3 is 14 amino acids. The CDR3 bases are TGTGCCAGCAGCCCGACTAGCGGAGGACACGAGCAGTACTTC. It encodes CASSPTSGGHEQYF.

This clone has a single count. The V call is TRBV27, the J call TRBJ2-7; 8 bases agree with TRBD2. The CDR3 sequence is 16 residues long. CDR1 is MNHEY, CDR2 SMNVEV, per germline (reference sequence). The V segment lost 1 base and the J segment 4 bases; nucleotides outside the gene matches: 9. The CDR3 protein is CASSLYGGRMIYEQYF. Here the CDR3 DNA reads TGTGCCAGCAGTTTATACGGCGGGAGGATGATTTACGAGCAGTACTTC.

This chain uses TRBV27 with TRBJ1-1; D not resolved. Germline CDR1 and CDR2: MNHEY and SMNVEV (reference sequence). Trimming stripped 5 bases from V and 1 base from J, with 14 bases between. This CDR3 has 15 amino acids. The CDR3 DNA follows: TGTGCCAGCAGTCCCCAGCCTGGGCAGAACACTGAAGCTTTCTTT. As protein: CASSPQPGQNTEAFF.

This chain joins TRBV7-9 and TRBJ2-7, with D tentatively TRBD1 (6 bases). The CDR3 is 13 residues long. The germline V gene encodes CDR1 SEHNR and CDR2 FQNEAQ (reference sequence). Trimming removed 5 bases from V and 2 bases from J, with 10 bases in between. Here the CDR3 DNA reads TGTGCCAGCAGCCGGGACATTGCCTACGAGCAGTACTTC. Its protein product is CASSRDIAYEQYF.

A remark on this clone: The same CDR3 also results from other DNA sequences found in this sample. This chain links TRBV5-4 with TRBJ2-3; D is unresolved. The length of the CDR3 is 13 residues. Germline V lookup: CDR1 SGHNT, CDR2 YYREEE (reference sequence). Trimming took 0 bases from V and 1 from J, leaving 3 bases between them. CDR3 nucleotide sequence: TGTGCCAGCAGCTTGGCGGGCACAGATACGCAGTATTTT. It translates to CASSLAGTDTQYF.

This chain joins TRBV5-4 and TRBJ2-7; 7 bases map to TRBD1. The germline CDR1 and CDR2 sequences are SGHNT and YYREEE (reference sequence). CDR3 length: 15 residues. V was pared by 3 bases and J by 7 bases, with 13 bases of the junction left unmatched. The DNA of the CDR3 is TGTGCCAGCAGCTCGAGGACAGGATCACCTTTGGAGCAGTACTTC. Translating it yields CASSSRTGSPLEQYF.